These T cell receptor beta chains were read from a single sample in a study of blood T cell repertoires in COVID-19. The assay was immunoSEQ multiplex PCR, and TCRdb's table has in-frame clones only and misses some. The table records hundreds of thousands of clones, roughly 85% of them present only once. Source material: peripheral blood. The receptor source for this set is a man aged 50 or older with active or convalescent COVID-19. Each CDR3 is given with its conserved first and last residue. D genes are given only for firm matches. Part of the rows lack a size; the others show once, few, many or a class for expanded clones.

cdr3_nt: TGTGCCTGGTCTAAGGGACTAGCTGAGACCCAGTACTTC; cdr3_aa: CAWSKGLAETQYF; j_call: TRBJ2-5; d_call: TRBD2; v_call: TRBV30; clone_size: NA
cdr3_nt: TGCGCCAGCAGCCAAGCAGGGTTTCAGGTGAACACTGAAGCTTTCTTT; cdr3_aa: CASSQAGFQVNTEAFF; j_call: TRBJ1-1; d_call: NA; v_call: TRBV4-1; clone_size: NA
cdr3_nt: TGTGCCAGCAGTGAAGTTTCTCTGGCCGGGACTAGCACAGATACGCAGTATTTT; cdr3_aa: CASSEVSLAGTSTDTQYF; j_call: TRBJ2-3; d_call: NA; v_call: TRBV2; clone_size: NA
cdr3_nt: TGCGCCAGCAGCCAAGTGCCGTATGACGGTGTCGGGGAGACCCAGTACTTC; cdr3_aa: CASSQVPYDGVGETQYF; j_call: TRBJ2-5; d_call: NA; v_call: TRBV4-3; clone_size: NA
cdr3_nt: TGTGCCTGGAGGAACCCGCCTAGGGGAGATACGCAGTATTTT; cdr3_aa: CAWRNPPRGDTQYF; j_call: TRBJ2-3; d_call: NA; v_call: TRBV30; clone_size: NA
cdr3_nt: TGTGCCAGCAGCGGAAGGGCAGGGCTTAGCTTAGGCTACACCTTC; cdr3_aa: CASSGRAGLSLGYTF; j_call: TRBJ1-2; d_call: NA; v_call: TRBV9; clone_size: NA
cdr3_nt: TGTGCCAGCAGCTTAGACGCGGGATATAGCAATCAGCCCCAGCATTTT; cdr3_aa: CASSLDAGYSNQPQHF; j_call: TRBJ1-5; d_call: NA; v_call: TRBV7-9; clone_size: NA
cdr3_nt: TGTGCCAGCTCACCCGACTTGAACACTGAAGCTTTCTTT; cdr3_aa: CASSPDLNTEAFF; j_call: TRBJ1-1; d_call: NA; v_call: TRBV18; clone_size: NA
cdr3_nt: TGTGCCAGCAGTTCCGCGTTCCAGGGGTATCAGCCCCAGCATTTT; cdr3_aa: CASSSAFQGYQPQHF; j_call: TRBJ1-5; d_call: NA; v_call: TRBV6-5; clone_size: few
cdr3_nt: TGTGCCAGCAGTTCTAAGGACAGGGAAAATCAGCCCCAGCATTTT; cdr3_aa: CASSSKDRENQPQHF; j_call: TRBJ1-5; d_call: TRBD1; v_call: TRBV7-4; clone_size: NA
cdr3_nt: TGTGCCAGTAGTAGTCGGGAACGACAGGGCAACACCGGGGAGCTGTTTTTT; cdr3_aa: CASSSRERQGNTGELFF; j_call: TRBJ2-2; d_call: TRBD1; v_call: TRBV19; clone_size: few
cdr3_nt: TGTGCCAGCAGCTTAGAACTAGCGGGAGGAGAGCAGTTCTTC; cdr3_aa: CASSLELAGGEQFF; j_call: TRBJ2-1; d_call: TRBD2; v_call: TRBV11-1; clone_size: NA
cdr3_nt: TGCAGTGCTAGTGAACCAAAAAGCGGGAGACCCGCCTCCGAGCAGTACTTC; cdr3_aa: CSASEPKSGRPASEQYF; j_call: TRBJ2-7; d_call: TRBD2; v_call: TRBV20-1; clone_size: NA
cdr3_nt: TGTGCCAGTAGTACCGGGAACAGGGGCCTGCTTCCTACTAACTATGGCTACACCTTC; cdr3_aa: CASSTGNRGLLPTNYGYTF; j_call: TRBJ1-2; d_call: TRBD1; v_call: TRBV19; clone_size: NA
cdr3_nt: TGTGCCAGCTCACCAGAGGGACTAGCGGGACAGTACTTC; cdr3_aa: CASSPEGLAGQYF; j_call: TRBJ2-7; d_call: TRBD2; v_call: TRBV18; clone_size: once
cdr3_nt: TGCAGTGCTAGTCAAGGGGGTGGCTACACCTTC; cdr3_aa: CSASQGGGYTF; j_call: TRBJ1-2; d_call: NA; v_call: TRBV20-1; clone_size: NA
cdr3_nt: TGTGCCACCAGCCTCCCGGGACTACAAAGCAATGAGCAGTTCTTC; cdr3_aa: CATSLPGLQSNEQFF; j_call: TRBJ2-1; d_call: TRBD2; v_call: TRBV15; clone_size: NA
cdr3_nt: TGTGCCAGCAGTTTGCCCCGGGACAGGGGGCGCTTAAGAAGGACCGGGGAGCTGTTTTTT; cdr3_aa: CASSLPRDRGRLRRTGELFF; j_call: TRBJ2-2; d_call: TRBD1; v_call: TRBV28; clone_size: NA